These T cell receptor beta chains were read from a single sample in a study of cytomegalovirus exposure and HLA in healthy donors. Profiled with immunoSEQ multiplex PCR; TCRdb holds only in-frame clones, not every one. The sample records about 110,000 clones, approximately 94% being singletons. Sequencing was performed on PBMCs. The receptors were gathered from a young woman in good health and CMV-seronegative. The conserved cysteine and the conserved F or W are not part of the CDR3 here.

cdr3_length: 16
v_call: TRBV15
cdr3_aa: ATSRYGTGGATNEKLF

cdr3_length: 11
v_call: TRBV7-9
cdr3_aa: ASSSIQGQPQH

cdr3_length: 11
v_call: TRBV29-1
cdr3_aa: SVGSGYQETQY

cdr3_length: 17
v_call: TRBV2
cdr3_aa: ASSEAKLAGALSTDTQY

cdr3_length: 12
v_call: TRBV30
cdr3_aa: AWSEGTGVQPQH

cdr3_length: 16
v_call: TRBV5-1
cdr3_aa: ASSSQSLLAGAGDTQY

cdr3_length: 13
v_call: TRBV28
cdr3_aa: ASSLYGQGREKLF

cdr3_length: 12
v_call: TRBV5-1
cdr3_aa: ASGPGTVNEKLF

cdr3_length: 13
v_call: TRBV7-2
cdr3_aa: ASSQTSGGEHTQY

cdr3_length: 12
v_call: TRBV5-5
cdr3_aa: ASRGGEGHEKLF

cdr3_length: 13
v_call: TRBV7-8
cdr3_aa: ASSHTGPGANVLT

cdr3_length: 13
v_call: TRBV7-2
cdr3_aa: ASSQYMGGSDTQY

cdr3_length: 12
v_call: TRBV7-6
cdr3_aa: ASSPYGRGDEAF

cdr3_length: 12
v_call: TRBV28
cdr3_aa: ASSLSGEAETQY

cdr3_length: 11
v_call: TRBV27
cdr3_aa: ASSFSRQETQY

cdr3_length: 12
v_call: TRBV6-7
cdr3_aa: ASIKRTGRNTIY

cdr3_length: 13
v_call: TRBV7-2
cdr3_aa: ASSLAGQGYYEQY

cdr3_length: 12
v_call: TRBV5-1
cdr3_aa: ASSLESTNYGYT

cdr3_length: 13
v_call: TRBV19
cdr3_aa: ASSVTGSSYNEQF

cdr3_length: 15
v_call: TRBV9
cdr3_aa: ASSVRDSPATGTGYT

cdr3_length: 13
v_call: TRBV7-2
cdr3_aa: ASSFSASVNTEAF

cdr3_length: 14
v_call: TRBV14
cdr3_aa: ASSRTSGINGSGQF

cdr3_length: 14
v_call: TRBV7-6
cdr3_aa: ASSLAQGARGGELF

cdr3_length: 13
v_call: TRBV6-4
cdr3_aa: ASSDRAGDGNEQF

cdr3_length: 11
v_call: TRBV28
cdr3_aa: ASQRFSNQPQH

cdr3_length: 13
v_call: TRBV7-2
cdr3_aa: ASRRLAGDQETQY

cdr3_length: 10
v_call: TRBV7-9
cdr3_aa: ASSLEVGPVL

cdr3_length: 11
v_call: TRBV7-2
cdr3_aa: ASSPGISYEQY

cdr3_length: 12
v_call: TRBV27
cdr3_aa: ASNRQGTNSPLH

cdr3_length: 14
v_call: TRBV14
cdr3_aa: ASSQDPGSGLYEQY

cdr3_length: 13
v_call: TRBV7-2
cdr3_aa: ASSLVGGPSVEQY

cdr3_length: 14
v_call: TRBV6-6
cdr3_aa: ASSYSGQPHNYGYT

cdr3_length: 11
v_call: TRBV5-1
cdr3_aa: ASRLEGAEGYT